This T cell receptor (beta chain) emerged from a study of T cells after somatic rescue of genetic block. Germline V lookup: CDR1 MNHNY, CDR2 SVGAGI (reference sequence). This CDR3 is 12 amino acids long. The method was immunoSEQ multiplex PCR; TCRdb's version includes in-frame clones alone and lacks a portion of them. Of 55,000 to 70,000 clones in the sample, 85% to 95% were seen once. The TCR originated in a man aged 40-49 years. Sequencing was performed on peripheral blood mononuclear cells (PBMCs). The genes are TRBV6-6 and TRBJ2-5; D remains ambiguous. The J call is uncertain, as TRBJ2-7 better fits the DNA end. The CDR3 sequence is CASRTDSYEQYF. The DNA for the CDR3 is TGTGCCAGCCGGACGGATTCCTACGAGCAGTACTTC.